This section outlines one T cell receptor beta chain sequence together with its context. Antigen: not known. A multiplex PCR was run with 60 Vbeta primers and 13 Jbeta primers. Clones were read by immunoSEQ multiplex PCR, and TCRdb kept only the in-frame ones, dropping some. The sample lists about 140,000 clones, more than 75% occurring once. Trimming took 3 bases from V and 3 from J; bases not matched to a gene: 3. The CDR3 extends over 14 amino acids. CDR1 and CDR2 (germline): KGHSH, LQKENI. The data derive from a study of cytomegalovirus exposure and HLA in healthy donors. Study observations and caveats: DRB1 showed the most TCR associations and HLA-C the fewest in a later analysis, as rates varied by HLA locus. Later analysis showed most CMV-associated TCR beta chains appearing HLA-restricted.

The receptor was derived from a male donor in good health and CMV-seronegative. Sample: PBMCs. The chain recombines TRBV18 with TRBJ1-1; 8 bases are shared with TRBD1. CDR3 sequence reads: CASSPSDRDTEAFF. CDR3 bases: TGTGCCAGCTCACCTTCGGACAGGGACACTGAAGCTTTCTTT. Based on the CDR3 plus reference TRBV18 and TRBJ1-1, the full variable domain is NAGVMQNPRHLVRRRGQEARLRCSPMKGHSHVYWYRQLPEEGLKFMVYLQKENIIDESGMPKERFSAEFPKEGPSILRIQQVVRGDSAAYFCASSPSDRDTEAFFGQGTRLTVV.